The 8 T cell receptor beta chains below come from one sample, sequenced in a study of cytomegalovirus exposure and HLA in healthy donors. In the PCR, 60 Vbeta and 13 Jbeta primers were used. The protocol was immunoSEQ multiplex PCR, while the TCRdb copy is restricted to in-frame clones and leaves out a portion. The sample lists roughly 100,000 clones; over 65% were seen once. The sequencing sample was made of PBMCs. The receptors originated from a female donor in good health and CMV-seropositive.

For the CDR3, the DNA is TGTGCCAGCAGCTCTACAGGGGGCGGGAGAAATACGCAGTATTTT. Translated: CASSSTGGGRNTQYF. The chain carries TRBV2 and TRBJ2-3; 9 bases are a match to TRBD1. The CDR3 length is 15 residues. V lost 6 bases to trimming and J lost 7 bases; unmatched junction nucleotides: 11. Germline V gene sequence: CDR1 SNHLY, CDR2 FYNNEI.

The J gene is TRBJ2-3, the V gene TRBV2; 7 bases agree with TRBD2. The CDR3 spans 15 residues. The germline gives CDR1 SNHLY, CDR2 FYNNEI. V shed 6 bases and J 0 bases; nucleotides not matched to a gene: 6. The CDR3, as DNA: TGTGCCAGCAGCTACAGCGGGACTAGCACAGATACGCAGTATTTT. Protein sequence: CASSYSGTSTDTQYF.

The V gene is TRBV9, the J gene TRBJ2-4; 7 bases are shared with TRBD1. Germline V gene data show CDR1 as SGDLS and CDR2 as YYNGEE. The CDR3 spans 15 residues. Trimming at V came to 3 bases and at J to 6 bases, leaving 9 bases not matched to a gene. The CDR3 here is CASSDGPTGRNIQYF. CDR3 coding DNA: TGTGCCAGCAGCGACGGCCCGACAGGGAGAAACATTCAGTACTTC.

This chain joins TRBV7-8 and TRBJ1-2; tentatively, D is TRBD1 (6 bases). Germline loops: CDR1 SGHVS, CDR2 FQNEAQ. V was pared by 3 bases and J by 8 bases, with 22 bases between. The CDR3 runs to 16 residues. CDR3 bases: TGTGCCAGCAGCTTGACTTCCTTAGGGGGTATCGTGGGCTACACCTTC. This sequence encodes CASSLTSLGGIVGYTF.

The genes are TRBV5-4 and TRBJ1-2; 12 bases are shared with TRBD1. Germline V gene data show CDR1 as SGHNT and CDR2 as YYREEE (reference sequence). Trimming took 4 bases from V and 6 from J; bases not matched to a gene: 7. CDR3 length: 15 residues. The CDR3 nucleotides are TGTGCCAGCAGCGCGGGACAGGGGGCAGGCGATGGCTACACCTTC. This translates into CASSAGQGAGDGYTF.

The chain couples TRBV19 to TRBJ1-1; TRBD1 agrees at 8 bases. This CDR3 is 13 amino acids long. After removal of 6 bases from V and 5 bases from J, the junction contained 5 bases not matched to a gene. Per the germline V gene, CDR1 is LNHDA and CDR2 is SQIVND (reference sequence). CDR3 loop: CASSTWTGTEAFF. Here the CDR3 DNA reads TGTGCCAGTAGCACCTGGACAGGGACTGAAGCTTTCTTT.

The chain couples TRBV18 to TRBJ1-6; TRBD1 agrees at 8 bases. The junction had 7 bases not matched to a gene; V was cut back by 3 bases and J by 6 bases. The germline gives CDR1 KGHSH, CDR2 LQKENI. The CDR3 is made up of 16 amino acids. The CDR3 is CASSPDRVILNSPLHF. CDR3 coding DNA: TGTGCCAGCTCACCGGACAGGGTGATCCTTAATTCACCCCTCCACTTT. Filled out from reference TRBV18 and TRBJ1-6, the complete variable domain reads NAGVMQNPRHLVRRRGQEARLRCSPMKGHSHVYWYRQLPEEGLKFMVYLQKENIIDESGMPKERFSAEFPKEGPSILRIQQVVRGDSAAYFCASSPDRVILNSPLHFGNGTRLTVT.

The chain joins TRBV11-2 to TRBJ2-5; D is ambiguous. From germline, CDR1 is SGHAT and CDR2 FQNNGV. V lost 3 bases and J lost 2, with 10 bases in between. This CDR3 spans 14 amino acids. CDR3 residues: CASSFTRYQETQYF. The DNA for the CDR3 is TGTGCCAGCAGCTTCACGCGGTATCAAGAGACCCAGTACTTC.